Listed below are T cell receptor beta chains from one sample, sequenced in a study of human T cells and chemical hapten exposure. TCRdb re-called the RACE reads through MiXCR, storing one row per CDR3 protein. The sample holds approximately 88,000 distinct CDR3 sequences, 10% to 15% seen once. Sample: whole blood, taken in connection with sensitization to the hapten diphenylcyclopropenone (DPC). Source of these receptors: a woman aged 50 to 65 with alopecia areata. Some clones in this sample may be carry-over from other donors' samples. The CDR3 runs from the conserved cysteine through the conserved F or W. D genes are given only for firm matches. The listing skips clone size in some rows; elsewhere it reads once, few, many or a size class.

J gene | D gene | clone size | V gene | CDR3 DNA | CDR3 protein
TRBJ2-3 | TRBD2 | . | TRBV2 | TGTGCCAGCGTGATTGGGCTAGCGGGAGGAACAGATACGCAGTATTTT | CASVIGLAGGTDTQYF
TRBJ1-5 | . | few | TRBV11-1 | TGTGCCAGCAGCTCCTCGATGGATCAGCCCCAGCATTTT | CASSSSMDQPQHF
TRBJ1-2 | TRBD1 | many | TRBV3-1 | TGTGCCAGCAGCCAAGGATTCCACAGGGGGTATGGCTACACCTTC | CASSQGFHRGYGYTF
TRBJ1-1 | TRBD1 | many | TRBV14 | TGTGCCAGCAGCCAAAGACAGGGGATGAACACTGAAGCTTTCTTT | CASSQRQGMNTEAFF
TRBJ1-6 | . | few | TRBV20-1 | TGCAGTGCTAGCCCCAGGGAGGGATCACCCCTCCACTTT | CSASPREGSPLHF
TRBJ2-7 | . | . | TRBV5-5 | TGTGCCAGCAGCCGAAACGGACAGAACTACGAGCAGTACTTC | CASSRNGQNYEQYF
TRBJ2-2 | . | few | TRBV7-2 | TGTGCCAGCAGAGGTATCCCGCTCACCGGGGAGCTGTTTTTT | CASRGIPLTGELFF
TRBJ2-7 | TRBD2 | many | TRBV7-9 | TGTGCCAGCAGCGTTAGCGGGAGGGCCTACGAGCAGTACTTC | CASSVSGRAYEQYF
TRBJ2-3 | . | . | TRBV7-6 | TGTGCCAGCAGCCAATGGAGGGGCACAGATACGCAGTATTTT | CASSQWRGTDTQYF
TRBJ2-1 | . | few | TRBV14 | TGTGCCAGCAGCCAGATAGGGGGAAGCTCCTACAATGAGCAGTTCTTC | CASSQIGGSSYNEQFF
TRBJ1-2 | TRBD1 | . | TRBV29-1 | TGCGGCGTTGGCCAGGGGGACTATGGCTACACCTTC | CGVGQGDYGYTF